These 25 T cell receptor beta chains were all obtained from the same sample, sequenced in a study of control samples from healthy donors and cancer patients. The protocol was immunoSEQ multiplex PCR, while the TCRdb copy is restricted to in-frame clones and leaves out a portion. The table lists 100,000 to 150,000 clones, more than 80% of them singletons. The sample taken for sequencing was blood. The receptors were sampled from a man younger than 35 in good health.

The chain carries TRBV2 and TRBJ2-7, with D possibly TRBD1 on 6 matching bases. V gave up 5 bases and J gave up 3 bases, with 17 bases separating them. The CDR3 runs 15 residues. CDR1 and CDR2 from the germline V gene are SNHLY and FYNNEI. The CDR3 reads CASSPSRTASYEQYF. CDR3 DNA: TGTGCCAGCAGTCCTAGTCGGACAGCGAGCTACGAGCAGTACTTC.

The genes are TRBV5-1 and TRBJ1-1; 9 bases align to TRBD1. This CDR3 comprises 14 residues. The trim removed 3 bases at V and 5 bases at J, leaving 5 bases unmatched. CDR1 and CDR2 (germline): SGHRS, YFSETQ. CDR3 sequence: CASSSGQGTTEAFF. The CDR3, as DNA: TGCGCCAGCAGCTCGGGACAGGGAACGACTGAAGCTTTCTTT.

V is TRBV24-1 and J is TRBJ1-5; TRBD1 aligns across 7 bases. Germline V gene sequence: CDR1 KGHDR, CDR2 SFDVKD. With 9 bases clipped from V and 5 bases from J, the junction kept 6 bases outside the gene matches. CDR3 length: 13 residues. CDR3: CATSDRAHQPQHF. The CDR3 nucleotides are TGTGCCACCTCAGACAGGGCGCATCAGCCCCAGCATTTT.

CDR3 bases: TGTGCCAGTAGTCCGTCGGACGGGAGCTCCTACGAGCAGTACTTC. Amino acids: CASSPSDGSSYEQYF. The chain recombines TRBV19 with TRBJ2-7; tentative D call: TRBD2 (6 bases). Germline V lookup: CDR1 LNHDA, CDR2 SQIVND (reference sequence). V lost 5 bases and J 0 bases, leaving 14 bases between the germline ends. The CDR3 loop spans 15 amino acids.

This clone was picked up a small number of times. The chain couples TRBV30 to TRBJ1-2, with D possibly being TRBD1 (5 bases). Trimming took off 1 base at V and 8 bases at J, with 17 bases between the two ends. Looked up from germline, CDR1 is GTSNPN and CDR2 is SVGIG (reference sequence). The CDR3 loop spans 14 amino acids. Here the CDR3 DNA reads TGTGCCTGGAGTGGAAGGGCCAGGGCTGCGGGCTACACCTTC. The encoded protein is CAWSGRARAAGYTF.

The chain links TRBV27 to TRBJ2-3; 8 nucleotides align to TRBD1. J was trimmed by 4 bases and V by 1 base; bases with no gene match: 1. The germline CDR1 and CDR2 sequences are MNHEY and SMNVEV (reference sequence). The length of the CDR3 is 14 residues. This chain's CDR3 is CASSLLTGADTQYF. DNA for the CDR3: TGTGCCAGCAGTTTATTGACAGGGGCAGATACGCAGTATTTT.

This clone was seen many times. The V and J genes are TRBV19 and TRBJ1-2; unclear D gene. Per germline, CDR1 LNHDA and CDR2 SQIVND (reference sequence). V was shortened by 0 bases and J by 7 bases, with 9 bases between the two germline ends. The CDR3 loop spans 13 amino acids. The CDR3 here is CASSIEGDTGYTF. The CDR3 coding sequence is TGTGCCAGTAGTATAGAGGGAGATACTGGCTACACCTTC.

The rearrangement joins TRBV3-1 (or the pseudogene TRBV3-2) to TRBJ2-3, with 9 bases that match TRBD2. CDR1 and CDR2 (germline): LGHDT, YNNKEL (reference sequence). Trimming at V came to 1 base and at J to 6 bases, leaving 11 bases not matched to a gene. The CDR3 totals 17 residues. CDR3 protein: CASSQGQRGASGDTQYF. The CDR3 DNA reads as TGTGCCAGCAGCCAAGGTCAGCGGGGGGCCTCCGGGGATACGCAGTATTTT.

This clone was found once. The rearrangement joins TRBV28 to TRBJ1-2, with D possibly matching TRBD1 (6 bases). The V gene lost 1 base and the J gene lost 4 bases, with 13 bases spanning the gap. The CDR3 runs 15 residues. CDR1 is MDHEN, CDR2 SYDVKM, per germline. Written as DNA, the CDR3 is TGTGCCAGCAGTTTATCGGGGGGCGTATCCTATGGCTACACCTTC. The encoded protein is CASSLSGGVSYGYTF.

The chain links TRBV3-1 (or the pseudogene TRBV3-2) to TRBJ2-1, with D perhaps TRBD1 (5 bases). V was trimmed by 1 base and J by 7 bases, leaving 14 bases between them. The CDR3 extends over 15 amino acids. CDR1 LGHDT and CDR2 YNNKEL come from the germline V gene (reference sequence). The CDR3 region is CASSQVGRKGNEQFF. The CDR3 region has the DNA TGTGCCAGCAGCCAAGTTGGGCGGAAGGGGAATGAGCAGTTCTTC.

This clone was observed a handful of times. This chain connects TRBV9 to TRBJ1-4; the D gene is possibly TRBD1 (6 bases). The CDR3 has 15 amino acids. Trimming removed 3 bases at V and 4 bases at J, with 13 bases between. From germline, CDR1 is SGDLS and CDR2 YYNGEE. The CDR3 loop is CASSDSRGGNEKLFF. For the CDR3, the DNA is TGTGCCAGCAGCGATAGCAGGGGAGGTAATGAAAAACTGTTTTTT. Based on the CDR3 plus reference TRBV9 and TRBJ1-4, the full variable domain is DSGVTQTPKHLITATGQRVTLRCSPRSGDLSVYWYQQSLDQGLQFLIQYYNGEERAKGNILERFSAQQFPDLHSELNLSSLELGDSALYFCASSDSRGGNEKLFFGSGTQLSVL.

V gene TRBV28 combines with J gene TRBJ2-7; possibly TRBD1 for D (5 bases). This CDR3 is 15 amino acids long. Germline CDR1 is MDHEN and CDR2 is SYDVKM. Trimming took off 7 bases at V and 5 bases at J, with 21 bases between the two ends. The CDR3 here is CASTEIQGTSHEQYF. The CDR3 nucleotides read TGTGCCAGCACCGAAATTCAGGGAACGTCCCACGAGCAGTACTTC.

This chain uses TRBV24-1 with TRBJ2-3; D might be TRBD2 (5 bases). The CDR3 sequence is 13 residues long. Per germline, CDR1 KGHDR and CDR2 SFDVKD. V was cut by 9 bases and J by 8 bases, with 17 bases left in between. The CDR3 region is CATEPSEVGTQYF. The CDR3 DNA reads as TGTGCCACCGAACCCTCGGAGGTTGGTACGCAGTATTTT.

The chain recombines TRBV7-3 with TRBJ2-3; D possibly corresponds to TRBD2 (6 bases). CDR3 length equals 16 residues. Trimming shortened V by 0 bases and J by 1 base, and 11 bases separated the two germline ends. The germline CDR1 and CDR2 sequences are SGHTA and FQGTGA. CDR3 coding DNA: TGTGCCAGCAGCTTAACCCCAACGGGAGGCACAGATACGCAGTATTTT. Its protein product is CASSLTPTGGTDTQYF.

V is TRBV9 and J is TRBJ1-3; no clear D. With 0 bases removed from V and 2 bases from J, the gap between germline ends came to 9 bases. CDR1 is SGDLS, CDR2 YYNGEE, per germline. This CDR3 contains 15 residues. Here the CDR3 reads CASSVVGGPGNTIYF. Here the CDR3 DNA reads TGTGCCAGCAGCGTAGTAGGAGGGCCTGGAAACACCATATATTTT.

The gene calls are TRBV19 and TRBJ2-1, with TRBD2 matching 14 bases. Germline V gives CDR1 LNHDA, CDR2 SQIVND (reference sequence). The CDR3 sequence is 17 residues long. Trimming at V came to 6 bases and at J to 4 bases, leaving 8 bases not matched to a gene. The DNA of the CDR3 is TGTGCCAGTAGCCCGGGACTAGCGGGAGTTGGTTACAATGAGCAGTTCTTC. Translating it yields CASSPGLAGVGYNEQFF.

This clone occurred once. This chain joins TRBV6-5 and TRBJ1-5; unclear D gene. This CDR3 is built from 12 residues. V was shortened by 8 bases and J by 5 bases, with 10 bases between the two germline ends. CDR1 MNHEY and CDR2 SVGAGI come from the germline V gene. The CDR3 loop reads CASRTGDQPQHF. CDR3 bases: TGTGCCAGCCGCACTGGGGATCAGCCCCAGCATTTT.

The genes are TRBV19 and TRBJ2-3, with 8 bases matching TRBD1. V lost 5 bases to trimming and J lost 6 bases; unmatched junction nucleotides: 7. This CDR3 comprises 14 residues. Germline V CDR1 and CDR2: LNHDA, SQIVND (reference sequence). CDR3 residues: CASSPGQGSDTQYF. CDR3 bases: TGTGCCAGTAGTCCCGGACAGGGTTCTGATACGCAGTATTTT.

This clone appeared once. This rearrangement joins TRBV3-1 (or the pseudogene TRBV3-2) to TRBJ2-5; TRBD2 aligns across 7 bases. With 4 bases clipped from V and 3 bases from J, the junction kept 2 bases outside the gene matches. Germline V CDR1 and CDR2: LGHDT, YNNKEL (reference sequence). This CDR3 spans 13 amino acids. The DNA for the CDR3 is TGTGCCAGCAGCCGCGGACTAGAAGAGACCCAGTACTTC. It yields the protein CASSRGLEETQYF.

The CDR3 DNA reads as TGTGCCAGCAGCTTGGGGAGTAGCTTCTTGGACAGGGTCAACGAGCAGTTCTTC. Translation: CASSLGSSFLDRVNEQFF. The V call is TRBV7-8, the J call TRBJ2-1, with 8 positions matching TRBD1. Germline V lookup: CDR1 SGHVS, CDR2 FQNEAQ. V lost 3 bases to trimming and J lost 10 bases; unmatched junction nucleotides: 20. This CDR3 region has 18 residues.

This clone was recorded once. This chain joins TRBV7-9 and TRBJ2-3; 8 nucleotides match TRBD2. CDR3 length: 15 residues. Germline values: CDR1 SEHNR, CDR2 FQNEAQ (reference sequence). The V and J ends lost 5 bases and 6 bases, in that order; junction bases with no gene match: 10. CDR3 in DNA: TGTGCCAGCAGCCGACAGACTAGCGCGGTCGATACGCAGTATTTT. Its translation is CASSRQTSAVDTQYF.

This sequence joins TRBV4-1 and TRBJ1-5; D unclear. The germline V gene has CDR1 MGHRA and CDR2 YSYEKL. V gave up 3 bases and J gave up 0 bases, with 6 bases separating them. The CDR3 has 14 amino acids. CDR3 sequence (DNA): TGCGCCAGCAGCCAGTACCATAGCAATCAGCCCCAGCATTTT. This sequence encodes CASSQYHSNQPQHF.

The rearrangement joins TRBV19 to TRBJ2-2; no firm D call. Germline-derived CDR1 and CDR2 are LNHDA and SQIVND (reference sequence). V shed 4 bases and J shed 5 bases, with 8 bases lying between them. The CDR3 sequence is 13 residues long. The DNA for the CDR3 is TGTGCCAGTAGTAGGGCTAGTACCGGGGAGCTGTTTTTT. Protein: CASSRASTGELFF.

This clone was found a few times. Other DNA sequences in this sample translate to the same CDR3. The V call is TRBV6-5, the J call TRBJ2-7; D gene uncertain. V lost 4 bases, J lost 2 bases, and 12 bases lay in between. The CDR3 has 14 residues. Germline assignment: CDR1 MNHEY and CDR2 SVGAGI. CDR3 coding DNA: TGTGCCAGCAGTTTCGGACGGAATACCTACGAGCAGTACTTC. It codes for CASSFGRNTYEQYF.

The genes are TRBV30 and TRBJ1-5; D remains unclear. This CDR3 comprises 13 residues. The germline V gene encodes CDR1 GTSNPN and CDR2 SVGIG (reference sequence). The V end lost 2 bases, the J end lost 0 bases, and 5 bases lay between the germline ends. CDR3 residues: CAWSRYSNQPQHF. The CDR3 DNA reads TGTGCCTGGAGTAGGTATAGCAATCAGCCCCAGCATTTT.